The 16 T cell receptor beta chains listed next were all sequenced from one sample in a study of identical twins. TCRdb reanalysed the 5' RACE reads using MiXCR and keeps one entry per CDR3 protein. The sample gives roughly 1.6 million distinct CDR3 sequences, about 32% of which show up once; more than 0.25% is in the top ten. Input material: cord blood. The receptors derive from a newborn girl in good health.

This clonotype was picked up a small number of times. V usage is TRBV10-3 and J usage is TRBJ2-7; D might be TRBD1 (5 bases). The germline V and J ends were trimmed by 0 bases and 4 bases, with 13 bases remaining between them. The germline V gene encodes CDR1 ENHRY and CDR2 SYGVKD. The CDR3 contains 15 residues. The CDR3 DNA reads TGTGCCATCAGTGAGTCGGGCAGGGTGGGATACGAGCAGTACTTC. Translated: CAISESGRVGYEQYF.

This clonotype has only a few counts. The chain couples TRBV2 to TRBJ1-6, with 7 nucleotides matching TRBD1. This CDR3 has 22 residues. Germline V gene data show CDR1 as SNHLY and CDR2 as FYNNEI. V lost 7 bases and J lost 0; bases outside the gene matches: 24. CDR3 coding DNA: TGTGCCAGCATCGACAGGGCCTTTTCTTCCCTATTTTTAAGCTCCTATAATTCACCCCTCCACTTT. Translated: CASIDRAFSSLFLSSYNSPLHF.

The rearrangement uses TRBV4-1 and TRBJ2-3, with TRBD1 matching 9 bases. Trimming at V came to 0 bases and at J to 2 bases, leaving 12 bases not matched to a gene. Germline V CDR1 and CDR2: MGHRA, YSYEKL. The CDR3 spans 19 residues. The CDR3 sequence is CASSQDRFWYRGPTDTQYF. Written as DNA, the CDR3 is TGCGCCAGCAGCCAAGATCGGTTTTGGTACAGGGGGCCCACAGATACGCAGTATTTT.

This clonotype was detected a few times. The chain joins TRBV4-2 to TRBJ2-3; TRBD2 matches at 11 bases. This CDR3 is built from 17 residues. V gave up 1 base and J gave up 4 bases; unmatched junction bases: 7. CDR1 LGHNA and CDR2 YNFKEQ come from the germline V gene. CDR3 sequence reads: CASSQAIVGLAADTQYF. CDR3 in DNA: TGTGCCAGCAGCCAAGCGATCGTGGGACTAGCGGCAGATACGCAGTATTTT.

This clonotype was picked up a small number of times. The chain recombines TRBV28 with TRBJ2-7; TRBD1 agrees at 10 bases. Germline loops: CDR1 MDHEN, CDR2 SYDVKM. The CDR3 covers 15 residues. Trimming took 5 bases from V and 4 from J; bases not matched to a gene: 8. The CDR3 nucleotides are TGTGCCAGCAGTCACACCGGGACAGGGGAATACGAGCAGTACTTC. Residues: CASSHTGTGEYEQYF.

The chain links TRBV6-1 to TRBJ2-7; 7 bases align to TRBD1. The CDR3 covers 12 residues. V shed 8 bases, J shed 5 bases, and the junction held 6 bases outside the gene matches. Per germline, CDR1 MNHNS and CDR2 SASEGT. The CDR3 DNA reads TGTGCCAGCCTGACAGGGATGCACGAGCAGTACTTC. This sequence encodes CASLTGMHEQYF.

This clonotype came up a few times. The J gene is TRBJ2-1, the V gene TRBV7-9; the D is unclear. The CDR3 spans 16 residues. V was clipped by 6 bases and J by 0 bases, with 15 bases between them. Germline loops: CDR1 SEHNR, CDR2 FQNEAQ (reference sequence). CDR3 nucleotides: TGTGCCAGCAGTTCGTCGACTCTACACTCCTACAATGAGCAGTTCTTC. It is translated as CASSSSTLHSYNEQFF.

V and J are TRBV4-1 and TRBJ2-3; D is tentatively TRBD1 or TRBD2 (5 bases each). Germline CDR1 reads MGHRA; CDR2 reads YSYEKL. V gave up 5 bases and J gave up 1 base, with 25 bases separating them. The CDR3 has 19 residues. CDR3 amino acids: CASSVLATRGAGGTDTQYF. CDR3 nucleotides: TGCGCCAGCAGCGTTCTTGCCACCCGTGGGGCGGGCGGCACAGATACGCAGTATTTT.

This clonotype was found a few times. The rearrangement uses TRBV20-1 and TRBJ1-5; the D gene is possibly TRBD1 (6 bases). Trimming stripped 5 bases from V and 2 bases from J, with 16 bases between. In germline, CDR1 is DFQATT, CDR2 SNEGSKA (reference sequence). The CDR3 extends over 15 amino acids. The CDR3 loop is CSAPRGGGGNQPQHF. The CDR3 DNA is TGCAGTGCTCCTAGGGGAGGGGGAGGCAATCAGCCCCAGCATTTT.

The rearrangement uses TRBV2 and TRBJ2-5, with 9 nucleotides matching TRBD2. The J call may be faulty, since TRBJ2-1 better matches the DNA end. Germline lookup yields CDR1 SNHLY and CDR2 FYNNEI. CDR3 length equals 15 residues. This CDR3 reads CASSTDSGGQETQFF. CDR3 sequence (DNA): TGTGCCAGCAGTACCGATAGCGGGGGCCAAGAGACCCAGTTCTTC.

The genes are TRBV27 and TRBJ1-2, with D perhaps TRBD1 (6 bases). Trimming shortened V by 5 bases and J by 5 bases, and 15 bases separated the two germline ends. In germline, CDR1 is MNHEY, CDR2 SMNVEV (reference sequence). The CDR3 loop spans 14 amino acids. The CDR3, as DNA: TGTGCCAGCAGTGCCCAGGGGAGACGTTATGGCTACACCTTC. Its protein product is CASSAQGRRYGYTF.

The chain recombines TRBV20-1 with TRBJ1-6, with D unclear. This CDR3 spans 13 amino acids. The germline V gene encodes CDR1 DFQATT and CDR2 SNEGSKA (reference sequence). V was clipped by 1 base and J by 7 bases, with 8 bases between them. The CDR3 region is CSARAASNSPLHF. The CDR3 coding sequence is TGCAGTGCTAGAGCAGCTTCAAATTCACCCCTCCACTTT.

In this sample, this clonotype turned up many times. V gene TRBV29-1 combines with J gene TRBJ2-2; 7 nucleotides align to TRBD2. V lost 0 bases and J lost 14; bases outside the gene matches: 6. Germline lookup yields CDR1 SQVTM and CDR2 ANQGSEA. The CDR3 runs to 12 residues. The CDR3 here is CSVEDTTGGLFF. The CDR3 nucleotides are TGCAGCGTTGAAGATACGACGGGAGGACTGTTTTTT.

CDR3 region: CASSVSLRTDYGYTF. As DNA, the CDR3 is TGTGCCAGCAGCGTATCCTTGCGGACAGACTATGGCTACACCTTC. The rearrangement links TRBV9 to TRBJ1-2, with a possible D match to TRBD1 (6 bases). The CDR3 has 15 residues. CDR1 is SGDLS, CDR2 YYNGEE, per germline. With 1 base removed from V and 3 bases from J, the gap between germline ends came to 13 bases.

This clonotype was counted only a few times. This rearrangement joins TRBV5-5 to TRBJ2-3; D is unresolved. The CDR3 contains 14 residues. Germline V gives CDR1 SGHKS, CDR2 YYEKEE (reference sequence). The ends were cut back, 5 bases at V and 1 base at J, with 11 bases in the middle. Here the CDR3 DNA reads TGTGCCAGCAGTTTCTCGTCCCGCACAGATACGCAGTATTTT. Its translation: CASSFSSRTDTQYF. The full variable domain, completed using reference TRBV5-5 and TRBJ2-3, is DAGVTQSPTHLIKTRGQQVTLRCSPISGHKSVSWYQQVLGQGPQFIFQYYEKEERGRGNFPDRFSARQFPNYSSELNVNALLLGDSALYLCASSFSSRTDTQYFGPGTRLTVL.

The rearrangement links TRBV12-3 or TRBV12-4 to TRBJ2-3, with TRBD2 as a possible D gene (5 bases). The CDR3 contains 17 residues. The V gene lost 4 bases and the J gene lost 2 bases, with 19 bases spanning the gap. CDR3: CASSSPGSSPFTDTQYF. The CDR3 DNA sequence: TGTGCCAGCAGTTCCCCGGGGAGCAGCCCATTCACAGATACGCAGTATTTT.